This entry concerns a single TCR beta chain. Its antigen is still unknown. Per germline, CDR1 SEHNR and CDR2 FQNEAQ (reference sequence). This CDR3 has 11 amino acids. Profiling relied on immunoSEQ multiplex PCR, and the TCRdb table lists in-frame clones only, not all of them. Altogether 150,000 or so clones are present, 88% being singletons, with the ten largest covering 4.1%. The sample belongs to a study of radiation and T cells in renal cell carcinoma. As for the study in general: Nephrectomy followed 15 Gy stereotactic body radiation by 4 weeks.

Documented time point: baseline pretreatment blood. This sample's treatment: 15 Gy SBRT to primary tumor, nephrectomy 4 weeks later. Clear cell pathology was present in this patient's renal cell carcinoma. Study-wide results and caveats: Top tumor clonotypes rose in blood 2 weeks post-radiation, then contracted.

V usage is TRBV7-9 and J usage is TRBJ2-5; TRBD1 matches at 7 bases. The sequence came from a woman in her sixties or seventies with renal cell carcinoma. This sample comprised blood, obtained from a patient whose treatment included radiotherapy and nephrectomy. CDR3: CVDRAKETQYF. CDR3 coding DNA: TGTGTCGACAGGGCCAAAGAGACCCAGTACTTC.